This entry lists 29 T cell receptor beta chains sequenced from one sample in a study of identical twins (dated by TCRdb to about 2016). Receptor amplification or capture employed 5' RACE. Sequencing was performed on an Illumina HiSeq 2000. TCRdb redid the processing of the public reads, applying fastp at Q25 and MiXCR, and retained in-frame beta chains. Duplicate CDR3 protein sequences are folded into a single record with the most common DNA and genes. Across this sample there are fewer than 500,000 distinct CDR3 sequences, with 20% to 25% seen only once. 2.9% of the sample comes from the top ten. These records were also assigned to another study, of T cells expressing NK-cell markers.

Sequencing was done on a sample of CD4+ T cells sorted from blood. Receptor source: a woman in her late teens or twenties in good health.

This clonotype was seen a few times. This chain uses TRBV24-1 with TRBJ2-3; 11 bases agree with TRBD2. The CDR3 totals 15 residues. Germline-derived CDR1 and CDR2 are KGHDR and SFDVKD. V lost 4 bases and J lost 5; bases outside the gene matches: 4. CDR3 amino acids: CATSDPGTSGDTQYF. The CDR3 coding sequence is TGTGCCACCAGTGACCCCGGGACTAGCGGAGATACGCAGTATTTT.

The genes are TRBV20-1 and TRBJ1-6, with TRBD1 matching over 8 bases. The germline V gene encodes CDR1 DFQATT and CDR2 SNEGSKA (reference sequence). This CDR3 contains 12 residues. J lost 10 bases, V lost 6 bases, and 5 bases had no gene match. The CDR3, as DNA: TGCAGTGCACAGACAGGGGAGTCACCCCTCCACTTT. Protein sequence: CSAQTGESPLHF.

This clonotype was observed many times. The gene calls are TRBV7-2 and TRBJ2-3; 9 bases are shared with TRBD2. CDR1 and CDR2 from the germline V gene are SGHTA and FQGNSA. The J segment lost 3 bases and the V segment lost 2 bases, leaving 3 bases of the junction unmatched. The CDR3 totals 15 residues. CDR3 residues: CASSLSLAGTDTQYF. The CDR3 DNA sequence: TGTGCCAGCAGCTTAAGCCTAGCGGGGACAGATACGCAGTATTTT.

This rearrangement joins TRBV7-9 to TRBJ2-7, with D possibly being TRBD1 or TRBD2 (5 bases each). From germline, CDR1 is SEHNR and CDR2 FQNEAQ (reference sequence). Trimming left V 3 bases short and J 3 bases short, with 15 bases between. This CDR3 contains 15 residues. The CDR3 region is CASSFRDPSVYEQYF. The CDR3 DNA sequence: TGTGCCAGCAGCTTTAGGGACCCGAGCGTCTACGAGCAGTACTTC.

This clonotype came up a few times. V is TRBV5-1 and J is TRBJ2-1; 8 positions match TRBD2. V shed 4 bases and J 8 bases; nucleotides not matched to a gene: 11. Germline V gives CDR1 SGHRS, CDR2 YFSETQ. This CDR3 spans 15 amino acids. CDR3 bases: TGCGCCAGCAGCCCCGGGACTAGACGGTTGGATGAGCAGTTCTTC. Its translation is CASSPGTRRLDEQFF.

This clonotype turned up a few times. The chain is built from TRBV30 and TRBJ1-1, with 8 nucleotides matching TRBD1. CDR1 and CDR2 from the germline V gene are GTSNPN and SVGIG (reference sequence). Trimming removed 6 bases from V and 4 bases from J; junction bases left unmatched: 4. The CDR3 covers 12 residues. The DNA for the CDR3 is TGTGCCTGCCTAACAGGGGGCACTGAAGCTTTCTTT. Amino acid sequence: CACLTGGTEAFF.

The rearrangement joins TRBV18 to TRBJ2-3, with D possibly matching TRBD1 (5 bases). The CDR3 is 15 amino acids. V lost 5 bases, J lost 2 bases, and 14 bases lay in between. The germline gives CDR1 KGHSH, CDR2 LQKENI. CDR3 in DNA: TGTGCCAGCTCATCATCCCAGGGTTCCACAGATACGCAGTATTTT. It codes for CASSSSQGSTDTQYF.

This clonotype was seen more than once but under ten times. The chain couples TRBV7-9 to TRBJ1-6, with 7 bases fitting TRBD1. The CDR3 is made up of 16 amino acids. V lost 4 bases and J lost 0; bases outside the gene matches: 3. Germline CDR1 and CDR2: SEHNR and FQNEAQ (reference sequence). Here the CDR3 reads CASSSDRSSYNSPLHF. DNA for the CDR3: TGTGCCAGCAGCTCGGACAGGAGCTCCTATAATTCACCCCTCCACTTT. Filled out from reference TRBV7-9 and TRBJ1-6, the complete variable domain reads DTGVSQNPRHKITKRGQNVTFRCDPISEHNRLYWYRQTLGQGPEFLTYFQNEAQLEKSRLLSDRFSAERPKGSFSTLEIQRTEQGDSAMYLCASSSDRSSYNSPLHFGNGTRLTVT.

V and J are TRBV7-6 and TRBJ2-5, with a tentative D call TRBD1 (5 bases). V lost 3 bases and J 7 bases, leaving 18 bases between the germline ends. CDR1 SGHVS and CDR2 FNYEAQ come from the germline V gene. The CDR3 has 15 residues. CDR3 nucleotide sequence: TGTGCCAGCAGCTTTGTTGGGGCGCCGGCCGGGACCCAGTACTTC. This translates into CASSFVGAPAGTQYF.

This clonotype was seen more than once but under ten times. The chain combines TRBV5-1 with TRBJ2-7; possible D gene TRBD1, 6 bases. From germline, CDR1 is SGHRS and CDR2 YFSETQ. V was pared by 6 bases and J by 6 bases, with 19 bases between. The CDR3 is made up of 14 amino acids. For the CDR3, the DNA is TGCGCCAGCAAAAGTCGGCTAGGGGGTATCGAGCAGTACTTC. It encodes CASKSRLGGIEQYF.

This rearrangement joins TRBV5-1 to TRBJ2-7, with D tentatively TRBD1 or TRBD2 (5 bases each). There are 13 residues in the CDR3. The V and J ends lost 3 bases and 3 bases respectively, with 10 bases between them. Germline V gives CDR1 SGHRS, CDR2 YFSETQ. The CDR3 here is CASSWGTNYEQYF. The CDR3 region has the DNA TGCGCCAGCAGCTGGGGGACGAACTACGAGCAGTACTTC.

This clonotype was seen ten or more times. The chain is built from TRBV20-1 and TRBJ1-1, with D maybe TRBD1 (6 bases). Looked up from germline, CDR1 is DFQATT and CDR2 is SNEGSKA (reference sequence). The V end lost 8 bases, the J end lost 4 bases, and 14 bases lay between the germline ends. The CDR3 is 12 residues long. The DNA for the CDR3 is TGCAGTTTCCAGGGGAGAAGCACTGAAGCTTTCTTT. Translated: CSFQGRSTEAFF.

This clonotype was seen only once. The gene calls are TRBV4-1 and TRBJ2-4; the D call may be TRBD1 or TRBD2 (6 bases each). V lost 2 bases and J 0 bases, leaving 14 bases between the germline ends. Germline V lookup: CDR1 MGHRA, CDR2 YSYEKL. The length of the CDR3 is 17 residues. The DNA of the CDR3 is TGCGCCAGCAGCCAAAGGCAGGGGACTGTAGCCAAAAACATTCAGTACTTC. Its protein is CASSQRQGTVAKNIQYF.

The rearrangement links TRBV6-1 to TRBJ1-1; unclear D gene. The CDR3 extends over 14 amino acids. Between the trimmed V and J ends, which lost 1 base and 0 bases, there was a span of 6 bases. The V gene's germline CDR1 is MNHNS and CDR2 SASEGT. As DNA, the CDR3 is TGTGCCAGCAGTGAAGATGTCATGAACACTGAAGCTTTCTTT. Amino acid sequence: CASSEDVMNTEAFF.

The gene calls are TRBV5-1 and TRBJ1-1; possibly TRBD1 for D (5 bases). The CDR3 sequence is 13 residues long. The germline CDR1 and CDR2 sequences are SGHRS and YFSETQ. The V and J ends lost 4 bases and 3 bases respectively, with 10 bases between them. The CDR3 loop reads CASSPGGDTEAFF. CDR3 DNA: TGCGCCAGCAGCCCCGGGGGGGACACTGAAGCTTTCTTT.

This chain uses TRBV6-2 or TRBV6-3 with TRBJ2-7, with D possibly TRBD1 on 6 matching bases. The V gene lost 6 bases and the J gene lost 6 bases, with 21 bases spanning the gap. Germline values: CDR1 MNHEY, CDR2 SVGEGT. This CDR3 is 15 amino acids long. In DNA, the CDR3 is TGTGCCAGCAGACCCAGGGGTAGGGATCTCGGCGAGCAGTACTTC. As protein: CASRPRGRDLGEQYF.

The V call is TRBV5-4, the J call TRBJ2-1, with a tentative D call TRBD2 (6 bases). Deletions cut 4 bases from V and 1 base from J, with 12 bases between. The CDR3 has 15 residues. CDR1 and CDR2 (germline): SGHNT, YYREEE (reference sequence). Here the CDR3 DNA reads TGTGCCAGCAGCGACCAGGCGGGGTCCTACAATGAGCAGTTCTTC. Translation: CASSDQAGSYNEQFF.

This chain uses TRBV7-6 with TRBJ2-1; D call uncertain. V was cut by 1 base and J by 3 bases, with 10 bases left in between. CDR1 is SGHVS, CDR2 FNYEAQ, per germline. This CDR3 contains 15 residues. The chain's CDR3 is CASSLGAIGYNEQFF. Written as DNA, the CDR3 is TGTGCCAGCAGCTTAGGGGCCATAGGCTACAATGAGCAGTTCTTC.

The CDR3 region is CASSEARLARTDTQYF. CDR3 DNA: TGTGCCAGCAGTGAAGCAAGACTAGCCCGCACAGATACGCAGTATTTT. The genes are TRBV6-1 and TRBJ2-3, with TRBD2 identical over 7 bases. V gave up 0 bases and J gave up 1 base; unmatched junction bases: 4. Germline-derived CDR1 and CDR2 are MNHNS and SASEGT. There are 16 residues in the CDR3.

This clonotype occurred a few times. The chain uses TRBV24-1 and TRBJ2-1; D is uncertain. The CDR3 sequence is 16 residues long. The ends were cut back, 6 bases at V and 0 bases at J, with 14 bases in the middle. Per the germline V gene, CDR1 is KGHDR and CDR2 is SFDVKD. CDR3 residues: CATSTKDGSSYNEQFF. CDR3 DNA sequence: TGTGCCACCAGTACCAAAGACGGCAGCTCCTACAATGAGCAGTTCTTC.

This chain links TRBV29-1 with TRBJ2-7; possibly TRBD1 or TRBD2 for D (7 bases each). CDR1 is SQVTM, CDR2 ANQGSEA, per germline. The CDR3 is made up of 13 amino acids. With 8 bases removed from V and 5 bases from J, the gap between germline ends came to 19 bases. The CDR3 DNA follows: TGCAGCAGTTCCCGGGGGGACAGCGACGAGCAGTACTTC. Translated, it gives CSSSRGDSDEQYF.

The chain is built from TRBV20-1 and TRBJ2-5; 10 bases map to TRBD2. Trimming took 7 bases from V and 4 from J; bases not matched to a gene: 9. The CDR3 is made up of 14 amino acids. Germline-derived CDR1 and CDR2 are DFQATT and SNEGSKA (reference sequence). CDR3 protein: CSGVSGGPGETQYF. The DNA for the CDR3 is TGCAGTGGGGTTAGCGGGGGGCCGGGAGAGACCCAGTACTTC.

This clonotype was counted only a few times. The chain couples TRBV7-2 to TRBJ2-7; tentatively, D is TRBD1 (6 bases). V lost 2 bases to trimming and J lost 5 bases, with 10 bases between them. Per the germline V gene, CDR1 is SGHTA and CDR2 is FQGNSA. This CDR3 region has 13 residues. The CDR3 DNA reads TGTGCCAGCAGCTTAATATCAGGGGACGAGCAGTACTTC. Protein product: CASSLISGDEQYF.

The table lists this clonotype with a few counts. The rearrangement uses TRBV14 and TRBJ1-2, with D tentatively TRBD1 (5 bases). V shed 4 bases and J shed 3 bases, with 9 bases lying between them. The CDR3 runs to 13 residues. CDR1 and CDR2 from the germline V gene are SGHDN and FVKESK. This chain's CDR3 is CASSPQGDYGYTF. The CDR3 DNA reads TGTGCCAGCAGCCCGCAGGGTGACTATGGCTACACCTTC.

The chain couples TRBV12-3 or TRBV12-4 to TRBJ2-7; D gene uncertain. CDR3 length: 12 residues. Between the trimmed V and J ends, which lost 6 bases and 3 bases, there was a span of 9 bases. The CDR3 sequence is CASSSLIYEQYF. The CDR3 DNA follows: TGTGCCAGCAGCTCCCTTATCTACGAGCAGTACTTC.

The chain carries TRBV6-1 and TRBJ2-2; D is tentatively TRBD1 or TRBD2 (5 bases each). The germline V gene has CDR1 MNHNS and CDR2 SASEGT. This CDR3 region has 14 residues. The V end was cut by 8 bases, the J end by 3 bases, with 13 bases between. For the CDR3, the DNA is TGTGCCAGCGGGGGAGCCCGGGACACCGGGGAGCTGTTTTTT. Translated: CASGGARDTGELFF.

The V gene is TRBV28, the J gene TRBJ2-2; no firm D call. CDR1 is MDHEN, CDR2 SYDVKM, per germline. This CDR3 is 15 amino acids long. The germline V and J ends were trimmed by 2 bases and 7 bases, with 14 bases remaining between them. Here the CDR3 DNA reads TGTGCCAGCAGTTTAGGGATGGGAACATTCGGGGAGCTGTTTTTT. Translation gives CASSLGMGTFGELFF.

V gene TRBV7-2 combines with J gene TRBJ2-1, with TRBD2 matching 9 bases. The CDR3 contains 14 residues. V shed 1 base, J shed 15 bases, and the junction held 10 bases outside the gene matches. Germline CDR1 and CDR2: SGHTA and FQGNSA. CDR3 amino acids: CASSLGGLAPARFF. CDR3 sequence (DNA): TGTGCCAGCAGCTTAGGCGGACTAGCGCCCGCGCGGTTCTTC.

The chain joins TRBV12-3 or TRBV12-4 to TRBJ2-7; maybe TRBD1 (7 bases). The CDR3 totals 14 residues. Trimming stripped 3 bases from V and 6 bases from J, with 15 bases between. In DNA form, the CDR3 reads TGTGCCAGCAGTTTCAGGGGGGTAGAGGGCGAGCAGTACTTC. Its protein product is CASSFRGVEGEQYF.